This T cell receptor beta chain is from a study of T cell changes during pregnancy in multiple sclerosis. Measured with immunoSEQ multiplex PCR; TCRdb has only the in-frame clones, and not every one. The top ten clones hold 0.8% to 1% of a sample with around 58,000 clones, 91% of them seen once. Germline-derived CDR1 and CDR2 are SGHTA and FQGNSA. Trimming left V 1 base short and J 0 bases short, with 13 bases between. The length of the CDR3 is 16 residues. The chain uses TRBV7-2 and TRBJ2-7; possible D gene TRBD2, 5 bases. The sequences come from peripheral blood, collected before pregnancy. The receptor was derived from a female donor with multiple sclerosis, enrolled in a pregnancy study. The CDR3 DNA is TGTGCCAGCAGCTTAGGAGGGAGTTTTAGCTCCTACGAGCAGTACTTC. This gives the protein CASSLGGSFSSYEQYF.